Below, one T cell receptor beta chain is given with its context. What antigen it recognizes has not been identified. The input lacks base qualities; no much larger clone sits a single base away. Only healthy Caucasian donors were included. The twin cohort consisted of three pairs of female monozygotic twins, all aged roughly 18 to 29 years. The RNA used for TCR libraries was isolated from peripheral blood mononuclear cells. This record comes from a study of identical twins (dated by TCRdb to the mid-2010s). About the study as a whole: TCR alpha and beta repertoires from monozygotic twins, unrelated adults of various ages and cord blood were deep-sequenced to test whether fetal clonotypes persist. To rule out contamination, the twin experiments were replicated at different times with different library preparation protocols.

Trimmed from V: 3 bases; trimmed from J: 6 bases; junction bases lacking a gene match: 5. From the germline V gene (reference sequence), CDR1 is DFQATT and CDR2 is SNEGSKA. The CDR3 goes from the cysteine to the phenylalanine over 15 residues. Left in the record is the CDR3 DNA by itself, 45 bases read in frame from the first base. The library came from 5' RACE. TCRdb records Illumina HiSeq 2000 as the sequencer. A universal primer binding site was introduced by template switching, and a unique molecular identifier was present in the final cDNA, enabling accurate counting of TCR cDNA molecules. Specific primers in the conserved constant-segment region were used to synthesize first-strand cDNA for the TCR alpha and beta chains. To control for contamination, every cDNA library carried two barcodes: a SMART-Mk sample barcode plus Illumina barcodes. TruSeq adapter sequences and Illumina sample barcodes were added in two successive PCR steps. Sequencing of the TCR alpha and beta cDNA libraries was done on the Illumina HiSeq platform using custom primers. As for how the authors treated the data: MiGEC processed the raw reads to extract unique molecular identifiers, while MiXCR was used to determine the CDR3 positions. Recombination models were inferred per individual with the repgenHMM and IGoR tools using an EM algorithm. The analysis of shared clonotypes was done with the tcR package in R, with sharing normalized by the product of cloneset sizes. To study raw recombination without the effects of thymic and clonal selection, out-of-frame nonproductive sequences were analyzed. TCRdb handled the public reads itself, with Q25 trimming in fastp and clone calling in MiXCR, and kept productive beta chains. Entries that share a CDR3 protein sequence are merged under the most common genes and DNA. TCRdb assigned the V and J calls; the authors' analysis was not used. The sample yields some 560,000 distinct CDR3 sequences; approximately 10% were counted once. Roughly 3.2% of the sample goes to the ten largest clones.

The study at large found these results: In beta out-of-frame sequences, excess twin sharing was weaker, because having fewer shared sequences lowered the signal-to-noise ratio. Abundant cord blood beta clonotypes had fewer insertions, young adult naive repertoires showed a similar but weaker trend, and memory repertoires showed no such trend. Zero-insertion analyses could be partly confounded by invariant T cells such as MAIT and iNKT, though diverse VJ usage argued against such confounding for most clonotypes. In monozygotic twins, out-of-frame TCR alpha sharing was systematically underestimated by recombination models, although the models agreed with sharing between unrelated individuals. Out-of-frame TCR alpha sequences shared between twins showed an excess of low generation-probability sequences compared with coincidental sharing between unrelated individuals. Because the same donors could not be followed over many years, the conclusions relied on cross-sectional statistical analysis.

The sample also formed part of further work on yellow fever vaccine responses in identical twins. From the second report: The T cell response to vaccination in identical twins was reported by the authors to appear partly convergent and partly personalized. Focusing on identical twins, the study followed the T cell clones that responded to the vaccine, and did so with precision.

The receptor was derived from a woman under 30 in good health. This sequence uses TRBV20-1 and TRBJ2-2; 12 bases in between match TRBD1. Sequencing was done on a sample of PBMCs. The DNA sequence is given as TGCAGTGCTAGTTACCGGGACAGGGGGCCCGGGGAGCTGTTTTTT. This gives the protein CSASYRDRGPGELFF.